These 30 T cell receptor beta chains share one sample of origin, sequenced in a study of cytomegalovirus exposure and HLA in healthy donors. The primer mix had 60 Vbeta and 13 Jbeta primers. Libraries were prepared by immunoSEQ multiplex PCR; TCRdb keeps only in-frame clonotypes and omits some of them. The sample records about 180,000 clones, about 80% being singletons. The source material was PBMCs. The receptor set was obtained from a man aged 18 to 35 in good health and CMV-seronegative.

V is TRBV27 and J is TRBJ1-1; possible D gene TRBD1, 5 bases. Trimming removed 8 bases from V and 4 bases from J, with 17 bases in between. CDR3 size: 14 residues. Germline CDR1 is MNHEY and CDR2 is SMNVEV (reference sequence). CDR3: CASRISRGGTEAFF. The DNA of the CDR3 is TGTGCCAGCCGGATCTCAAGGGGTGGCACTGAAGCTTTCTTT.

The J gene is TRBJ2-7, the V gene TRBV4-2; 7 bases match TRBD2. J was trimmed by 7 bases and V by 4 bases; bases with no gene match: 4. The CDR3 has 12 residues. Germline V CDR1 and CDR2: LGHNA, YNFKEQ. CDR3 in DNA: TGTGCCAGCAGCCCCACGGGAGGTGAGCAGTACTTC. Its protein is CASSPTGGEQYF.

The CDR3 sequence: CASSFREGYGYTF. The CDR3 DNA reads as TGCGCCAGCAGCTTTAGAGAGGGCTATGGCTACACCTTC. This chain uses TRBV5-1 with TRBJ1-2; D unclear. Germline loops: CDR1 SGHRS, CDR2 YFSETQ. Trimming took 2 bases from V and 4 from J, leaving 9 bases between them. The CDR3 spans 13 residues.

The chain employs TRBV6-1 and TRBJ1-6; 7 bases are a match to TRBD1. J gave up 3 bases and V 4 bases, and 0 bases lay outside the gene matches. The V gene's germline CDR1 is MNHNS and CDR2 SASEGT. The length of the CDR3 is 14 residues. CDR3 coding DNA: TGTGCCAGCAGTGGACAGGGCTATAATTCACCCCTCCACTTT. Its translation is CASSGQGYNSPLHF.

The V gene is TRBV18, the J gene TRBJ1-1; perhaps TRBD1 as D (5 bases). The germline V gene encodes CDR1 KGHSH and CDR2 LQKENI. Between the trimmed V and J ends, which lost 4 bases and 6 bases, there was a span of 18 bases. CDR3 length: 15 amino acids. The CDR3 bases are TGTGCCAGCTCACTTTCGCAGGGAATTCCGGCTGAAGCTTTCTTT. Its translation: CASSLSQGIPAEAFF.

This chain uses TRBV11-3 with TRBJ2-7, with 9 positions matching TRBD1. The junction had 7 bases not matched to a gene; V was cut back by 6 bases and J by 4 bases. CDR1 and CDR2 (germline): SGHNT, YENEEA. The CDR3 loop spans 14 amino acids. CDR3 DNA sequence: TGTGCCAGCAGTTCAAGACAGGGGGTTTACGAGCAGTACTTC. It yields the protein CASSSRQGVYEQYF.

The chain has TRBV29-1 and TRBJ1-2, with D perhaps matching TRBD1 (5 bases). The CDR3 covers 12 residues. V lost 1 base and J lost 3, with 6 bases in between. Germline CDR1 reads SQVTM; CDR2 reads ANQGSEA. This CDR3 is CSVEAGHYGYTF. CDR3 in DNA: TGCAGCGTTGAAGCAGGGCACTATGGCTACACCTTC.

This chain uses TRBV7-2 with TRBJ1-1; no clear D gene. The CDR3 covers 13 residues. Per germline, CDR1 SGHTA and CDR2 FQGNSA. V lost 2 bases, J lost 9 bases, and 13 bases lay in between. The chain's CDR3 is CASSLNHGQKAFF. Here the CDR3 DNA reads TGTGCCAGCAGCTTAAACCATGGCCAAAAAGCTTTCTTT.

This chain links TRBV19 with TRBJ2-5; 7 bases map to TRBD2. Germline lookup yields CDR1 LNHDA and CDR2 SQIVND (reference sequence). The CDR3 loop spans 16 amino acids. V shed 4 bases and J 5 bases; nucleotides not matched to a gene: 13. The CDR3 here is CASSSNTAGDRETQYF. The CDR3 nucleotides read TGTGCCAGTAGTAGCAACACGGCGGGAGATCGGGAGACCCAGTACTTC.

The chain carries TRBV2 and TRBJ1-4; a possible D gene is TRBD1 (5 bases). Germline V lookup: CDR1 SNHLY, CDR2 FYNNEI. The V and J ends lost 2 bases and 4 bases respectively, with 14 bases between them. The CDR3 is 16 residues long. The CDR3 loop is CASSERGLANNEKLFF. The CDR3 bases are TGTGCCAGCAGTGAAAGGGGTCTGGCGAATAATGAAAAACTGTTTTTT.

V is TRBV19 and J is TRBJ1-3; weak D call: TRBD1 (5 bases). Trimming removed 5 bases at V and 1 base at J, with 18 bases between. Germline V gene lookup returns CDR1 LNHDA and CDR2 SQIVND (reference sequence). The CDR3 has 17 residues. CDR3 region: CASSPNGHSASGNTIYF. CDR3 nucleotide sequence: TGTGCCAGTAGTCCGAATGGACACAGTGCTTCTGGAAACACCATATATTTT.

The chain uses TRBV27 and TRBJ1-1, with 7 bases lining up with TRBD1. Germline V gene data show CDR1 as MNHEY and CDR2 as SMNVEV (reference sequence). V trimming: 0 bases; J trimming: 0 bases; junction bases outside the gene matches: 4. The CDR3 length is 16 residues. CDR3 sequence (DNA): TGTGCCAGCAGTTTATCCATACAGGGGTTGAACACTGAAGCTTTCTTT. Its translation: CASSLSIQGLNTEAFF.

V gene TRBV7-2 combines with J gene TRBJ2-7; TRBD1 matches at 9 bases. The CDR3 length is 14 residues. Germline V gives CDR1 SGHTA, CDR2 FQGNSA. Unmatched junction bases numbered 9, after V lost 5 bases and J lost 7 bases. CDR3 sequence: CASSGQQGAGEQYF. The CDR3 coding sequence is TGTGCCAGCAGCGGGCAACAGGGGGCGGGGGAGCAGTACTTC.

This clone showed up just a few times. The V gene is TRBV25-1, the J gene TRBJ2-1, with 9 bases lining up with TRBD2. This CDR3 spans 15 amino acids. V lost 6 bases and J lost 4; bases outside the gene matches: 7. Germline loops: CDR1 MGHDK, CDR2 SYGVNS. CDR3 nucleotides: TGTGCCAGCAGGGATAGCGGGAGTCAATACAATGAGCAGTTCTTC. It is translated as CASRDSGSQYNEQFF.

The chain carries TRBV7-8 and TRBJ1-3; D is unresolved. Between the trimmed V and J ends, which lost 3 bases and 1 base, there was a span of 7 bases. This CDR3 is 14 amino acids long. The germline CDR1 and CDR2 sequences are SGHVS and FQNEAQ. CDR3 nucleotide sequence: TGTGCCAGCAGCTTCGGGTGGTCTGGAAACACCATATATTTT. Amino acids: CASSFGWSGNTIYF. Supplemented by reference TRBV7-8 and TRBJ1-3, the full variable domain reads GAGVSQSPRYKVAKRGQDVALRCDPISGHVSLFWYQQALGQGPEFLTYFQNEAQLDKSGLPSDRFFAERPEGSVSTLKIQRTQQEDSAVYLCASSFGWSGNTIYFGEGSWLTVV.

The chain combines TRBV9 with TRBJ1-3; D might be TRBD1 (5 bases). V was pared by 3 bases and J by 0 bases, with 16 bases between. This CDR3 comprises 17 residues. Germline V gene lookup returns CDR1 SGDLS and CDR2 YYNGEE. The CDR3 is CASSARAGPNSGNTIYF. CDR3 sequence (DNA): TGTGCCAGCAGCGCCCGTGCGGGACCGAACTCTGGAAACACCATATATTTT.

This clone was observed once. The rearrangement uses TRBV19 and TRBJ1-1; 9 positions agree with TRBD1. Germline values: CDR1 LNHDA, CDR2 SQIVND (reference sequence). The V gene end was trimmed by 4 bases and the J gene end by 8 bases; junction bases not matched to a gene: 8. The CDR3 runs 14 residues. In DNA form, the CDR3 reads TGTGCCAGTAGTAAATGGGGACAGGGCTCCGAAGCTTTCTTT. Translation: CASSKWGQGSEAFF. Together with reference TRBV19 and TRBJ1-1, the CDR3 gives the full variable domain: DGGITQSPKYLFRKEGQNVTLSCEQNLNHDAMYWYRQDPGQGLRLIYYSQIVNDFQKGDIAEGYSVSREKKESFPLTVTSAQKNPTAFYLCASSKWGQGSEAFFGQGTRLTVV.

This clone showed up just a few times. The J gene is TRBJ1-1, the V gene TRBV19; 7 nucleotides match TRBD1. The V gene's germline CDR1 is LNHDA and CDR2 SQIVND (reference sequence). Trimming cost V 1 base and J 2 bases; bases outside gene matches: 4. CDR3 length: 15 amino acids. CDR3 sequence: CASSIGSGGNTEAFF. The CDR3 nucleotides read TGTGCCAGTAGTATAGGGTCAGGGGGTAACACTGAAGCTTTCTTT.

The count of this clone is one. The gene calls are TRBV6-4 and TRBJ2-7; TRBD1 might be the D (6 bases). Between the trimmed V and J ends, which lost 9 bases and 2 bases, there was a span of 14 bases. This CDR3 is built from 13 residues. Germline-derived CDR1 and CDR2 are MRHNA and SNTAGT. In nucleotides, the CDR3 is TGTGCCAGTTGCCGGACAGCCGCCTACGAGCAGTACTTC. Protein: CASCRTAAYEQYF.

V and J are TRBV30 and TRBJ1-5; unclear D gene. CDR3 length: 12 amino acids. The ends were cut back, 3 bases at V and 9 bases at J, with 12 bases in the middle. Looked up from germline, CDR1 is GTSNPN and CDR2 is SVGIG (reference sequence). For the CDR3, the DNA is TGTGCCTGGAGCGGCGGGGTGGGGCCCCAGCATTTT. Protein product: CAWSGGVGPQHF.

This sequence joins TRBV9 and TRBJ2-3; TRBD2 might be the D (6 bases). The CDR3 sequence is 19 residues long. CDR1 and CDR2 (germline): SGDLS, YYNGEE. Trimming left V 0 bases short and J 2 bases short, with 22 bases between. The CDR3 here is CASSVVTGGNTVHTDTQYF. The CDR3 coding sequence is TGTGCCAGCAGCGTAGTAACCGGAGGGAACACGGTCCACACAGATACGCAGTATTTT.

This clone was seen only a few times. The rearrangement uses TRBV19 and TRBJ2-5; 7 nucleotides agree with TRBD1. J lost 6 bases, V lost 5 bases, and 9 bases had no gene match. Germline V gives CDR1 LNHDA, CDR2 SQIVND (reference sequence). The CDR3 has 14 residues. In DNA form, the CDR3 reads TGTGCCAGTAGTTCCGCTCCGGGACAGAAGACCCAGTACTTC. Translation gives CASSSAPGQKTQYF.

This clone was seen a few times. This chain uses TRBV7-9 with TRBJ1-5; 7 bases align to TRBD1. Germline V gene lookup returns CDR1 SEHNR and CDR2 FQNEAQ (reference sequence). The CDR3 is 14 amino acids. The junction had 9 bases not matched to a gene; V was cut back by 5 bases and J by 8 bases. CDR3 protein: CASSRNRGAEPQHF. CDR3 DNA: TGTGCCAGCAGCCGGAACAGGGGCGCGGAGCCCCAGCATTTT.

The CDR3 here is CASSQGQVGQSPLHF. CDR3 nucleotides: TGCGCCAGCAGCCAAGGGCAGGTGGGGCAATCACCCCTCCACTTT. This rearrangement joins TRBV4-1 to TRBJ1-6; D perhaps matches TRBD1 (5 bases). This CDR3 has 15 residues. The V end lost 1 base, the J end lost 10 bases, and 14 bases lay between the germline ends. The germline gives CDR1 MGHRA, CDR2 YSYEKL.

The chain joins TRBV30 to TRBJ2-3, with D hard to call. Per germline, CDR1 GTSNPN and CDR2 SVGIG (reference sequence). CDR3 length equals 12 residues. V was trimmed by 5 bases and J by 6 bases, leaving 12 bases between them. The CDR3 nucleotides are TGTGCCTGGGGATCACTGGAGGATACGCAGTATTTT. Translation gives CAWGSLEDTQYF. Based on the CDR3 plus reference TRBV30 and TRBJ2-3, the full variable domain is SQTIHQWPATLVQPVGSPLSLECTVEGTSNPNLYWYRQAAGRGLQLLFYSVGIGQISSEVPQNLSASRPQDRQFILSSKKLLLSDSGFYLCAWGSLEDTQYFGPGTRLTVL.

The chain carries TRBV4-3 and TRBJ2-5; 9 nucleotides line up with TRBD1. The CDR3 covers 14 residues. CDR1 is LGHNA, CDR2 YSLEER, per germline. After removal of 4 bases from V and 3 bases from J, the junction contained 3 bases not matched to a gene. The CDR3 spells CASSLTGGEETQYF. The CDR3 bases are TGCGCCAGCAGCCTAACAGGGGGCGAAGAGACCCAGTACTTC.

Points on this clone: One end of the junction is discordant with germline, which a read error may explain. This chain joins TRBV5-4 and TRBJ1-1, with TRBD1 matching over 9 bases. Germline lookup yields CDR1 SGHNT and CDR2 YYREEE (reference sequence). CDR3 length: 15 residues. The CDR3 bases are TGTGCCAGCAGCTTGGACAGGGGGCTGAACACTGAAGCTCTCTTT. It specifies CASSLDRGLNTEALF.

The chain links TRBV2 to TRBJ2-1; 8 bases are a match to TRBD2. The CDR3 is 15 amino acids. J was trimmed by 2 bases and V by 6 bases; bases with no gene match: 6. Germline lookup yields CDR1 SNHLY and CDR2 FYNNEI. CDR3 protein: CASSESGSPYNEQFF. Written as DNA, the CDR3 is TGTGCCAGCAGCGAAAGCGGGAGCCCCTACAATGAGCAGTTCTTC.

The V gene is TRBV7-9, the J gene TRBJ2-2; D not certain. This CDR3 has 12 residues. Deletions cut 3 bases from V and 5 bases from J, with 4 bases between. The germline CDR1 and CDR2 sequences are SEHNR and FQNEAQ (reference sequence). DNA of the CDR3: TGTGCCAGCAGCTTTATAACCGGGGAGCTGTTTTTT. Its protein product is CASSFITGELFF.

The rearrangement links TRBV30 to TRBJ2-1, with TRBD2 as a possible D gene (6 bases). This CDR3 contains 15 residues. Trimming pared 0 bases from V and 2 bases from J, leaving 11 bases between. The germline gives CDR1 GTSNPN, CDR2 SVGIG (reference sequence). Written as DNA, the CDR3 is TGTGCCTGGAGTGTACGGTCTAGCGCCTACAATGAGCAGTTCTTC. Protein: CAWSVRSSAYNEQFF. The full variable domain, rest sourced from reference TRBV30 and TRBJ2-1, is SQTIHQWPATLVQPVGSPLSLECTVEGTSNPNLYWYRQAAGRGLQLLFYSVGIGQISSEVPQNLSASRPQDRQFILSSKKLLLSDSGFYLCAWSVRSSAYNEQFFGPGTRLTVL.